Listed here are 28 T cell receptor beta chains from one sample, sequenced in a study of ipilimumab plus nivolumab after autologous stem cell transplantation. Clones were sequenced by immunoSEQ multiplex PCR, and TCRdb holds only the in-frame ones, with some missing. The data contain approximately 84,000 clones, approximately 83% of them singletons. The sequencing here drew on PBMCs, taken in a trial of ipilimumab plus nivolumab as post-transplant consolidation. These receptor sequences come from a male donor with diffuse large B-cell lymphoma.

The V gene is TRBV7-2, the J gene TRBJ2-3; D possibly matches TRBD1 or TRBD2 (5 bases each). Germline values: CDR1 SGHTA, CDR2 FQGNSA. The V gene lost 5 bases and the J gene lost 4 bases, with 19 bases spanning the gap. CDR3 length: 16 amino acids. CDR3 in DNA: TGTGCCAGCAGCGATACCGGGACCCATGGGGCAGATACGCAGTATTTT. This encodes CASSDTGTHGADTQYF.

This clone was recorded many times. The chain uses TRBV19 and TRBJ1-6, with D maybe TRBD1 (6 bases). V dropped 5 bases and J dropped 10 bases, with 12 bases sitting between them. The CDR3 is made up of 13 amino acids. CDR1 is LNHDA, CDR2 SQIVND, per germline (reference sequence). Written as DNA, the CDR3 is TGTGCCAGTAGTCTTTCAGGGGAATCACCCCTCCACTTT. Translation: CASSLSGESPLHF.

The chain couples TRBV7-2 to TRBJ1-2; D gene ambiguous. The CDR3 length is 18 residues. V lost 10 bases and J 0 bases, leaving 27 bases between the germline ends. CDR1 and CDR2 from the germline V gene are SGHTA and FQGNSA. The CDR3 spells CATNLLTLTARTNYGYTF. CDR3 bases: TGTGCCACAAACCTCCTTACTTTGACGGCCCGGACTAACTATGGCTACACCTTC.

The chain joins TRBV6-5 to TRBJ2-3; 9 positions match TRBD2. Germline V gene sequence: CDR1 MNHEY, CDR2 SVGAGI. This CDR3 has 16 amino acids. The V and J ends lost 1 base and 2 bases, in that order; junction bases with no gene match: 4. The CDR3 nucleotides read TGTGCCAGCAGTTACTGGATAGCGGGGGTCACAGATACGCAGTATTTT. Its protein product is CASSYWIAGVTDTQYF.

The table lists this clone with a few counts. The J gene is TRBJ2-5, the V gene TRBV5-1; D remains unclear. The germline V gene has CDR1 SGHRS and CDR2 YFSETQ. Between the trimmed V and J ends, which lost 0 bases and 5 bases, there was a span of 5 bases. The CDR3 has 12 residues. CDR3 in amino acids: CASSLDTETQYF. The DNA of the CDR3 is TGCGCCAGCAGCTTGGATACGGAGACCCAGTACTTC.

The chain recombines TRBV6-5 with TRBJ1-5; D remains unclear. The CDR3 is 15 residues long. Trimming took 0 bases from V and 7 from J, leaving 13 bases between them. Germline lookup yields CDR1 MNHEY and CDR2 SVGAGI. In DNA, the CDR3 is TGTGCCAGCAGTTACTCAGCCCAGAGCGGGCAGCCCCAGCATTTT. It codes for CASSYSAQSGQPQHF.

This clone was picked up one time. The chain is built from TRBV7-9 and TRBJ2-3; D unclear. Deletions cut 2 bases from V and 0 bases from J, with 18 bases between. The CDR3 extends over 18 amino acids. Germline CDR1 SEHNR, CDR2 FQNEAQ (reference sequence). The CDR3 DNA follows: TGTGCCAGCAGCTTAACTATTCACGTCCTTCGTAGCACAGATACGCAGTATTTT. Protein product: CASSLTIHVLRSTDTQYF.

This chain connects TRBV7-6 to TRBJ2-5; 8 nucleotides agree with TRBD2. J lost 5 bases, V lost 3 bases, and 8 bases had no gene match. The germline gives CDR1 SGHVS, CDR2 FNYEAQ. This CDR3 has 15 amino acids. The CDR3 bases are TGTGCCAGCAGCTTTATTGCGGGGGGTCGCGAGACCCAGTACTTC. Translating gives CASSFIAGGRETQYF.

The V gene is TRBV7-2, the J gene TRBJ2-1; weak D call: TRBD2 (5 bases). There are 13 residues in the CDR3. Germline-derived CDR1 and CDR2 are SGHTA and FQGNSA. Deletions cut 5 bases from V and 7 bases from J, with 12 bases between. Written as DNA, the CDR3 is TGTGCCAGCAGCCCAAGCCCGGGGAATGAGCAGTTCTTC. Protein product: CASSPSPGNEQFF.

This chain connects TRBV6-5 to TRBJ2-2; 7 bases match TRBD1. The V and J ends lost 0 bases and 3 bases, in that order; junction bases with no gene match: 1. Germline V gene lookup returns CDR1 MNHEY and CDR2 SVGAGI. This CDR3 has 15 residues. The CDR3 spells CASSYSGQDTGELFF. The CDR3 nucleotides read TGTGCCAGCAGTTACTCAGGACAGGACACCGGGGAGCTGTTTTTT.

The chain has TRBV4-1 and TRBJ2-3; D remains ambiguous. Trimming removed 4 bases from V and 2 bases from J, with 10 bases in between. Germline loops: CDR1 MGHRA, CDR2 YSYEKL. The CDR3 totals 14 residues. Written as DNA, the CDR3 is TGCGCCAGCAGCCGAGTTGGGGACACAGATACGCAGTATTTT. Amino acid sequence: CASSRVGDTDTQYF.

In DNA, the CDR3 is TGTGCCATCAGTGTAGGGACCCAAAATGAGCAGTTCTTC. The encoded protein is CAISVGTQNEQFF. The chain links TRBV10-3 to TRBJ2-1, with D perhaps given as TRBD1 or TRBD2 (5 bases each). Germline V gives CDR1 ENHRY, CDR2 SYGVKD. The CDR3 consists of 13 residues. The V gene lost 4 bases and the J gene lost 7 bases, with 11 bases spanning the gap.

This rearrangement joins TRBV10-2 to TRBJ1-2; D gene unclear. The CDR3 loop spans 12 amino acids. The ends were cut back, 2 bases at V and 10 bases at J, with 11 bases in the middle. Germline V gene sequence: CDR1 WSHSY, CDR2 SAAADI. The CDR3 nucleotides read TGCGCCAGCAGTGAGGCATTACTCTCCTACACCTTC. It yields the protein CASSEALLSYTF.

This chain's CDR3 is CASSIRQGASSGANVLTF. The CDR3 region has the DNA TGTGCCAGTAGTATTAGGCAGGGGGCCTCCTCTGGGGCCAACGTCCTGACTTTC. The chain has TRBV19 and TRBJ2-6; 8 bases fit TRBD1. Germline V gene lookup returns CDR1 LNHDA and CDR2 SQIVND (reference sequence). The CDR3 runs to 18 residues. With 3 bases clipped from V and 0 bases from J, the junction kept 7 bases outside the gene matches.

This clone was counted a few times. The rearrangement links TRBV11-2 to TRBJ1-2; TRBD1 aligns across 10 bases. This CDR3 contains 15 residues. Germline values: CDR1 SGHAT, CDR2 FQNNGV. Trimming removed 1 base from V and 6 bases from J; junction bases left unmatched: 5. The CDR3 loop reads CASSLVRTGGDGYTF. CDR3 nucleotide sequence: TGTGCCAGCAGCTTAGTAAGGACAGGGGGAGATGGCTACACCTTC.

This clone was seen only a few times. The J gene is TRBJ1-1, the V gene TRBV4-1; 8 bases align to TRBD1. Germline V gene data show CDR1 as MGHRA and CDR2 as YSYEKL. The length of the CDR3 is 16 residues. Trimming took 1 base from V and 0 from J; bases not matched to a gene: 4. The CDR3 protein is CASSQGYRGVNTEAFF. The DNA for the CDR3 is TGCGCCAGCAGCCAAGGCTACAGGGGGGTGAACACTGAAGCTTTCTTT.

This clone was found once. The chain links TRBV5-1 to TRBJ1-1; no definite D call. This CDR3 has 13 residues. Germline V gives CDR1 SGHRS, CDR2 YFSETQ. Deletions cut 3 bases from V and 2 bases from J, with 8 bases between. In DNA, the CDR3 is TGCGCCAGCAGCTATGGAGAAAACACTGAAGCTTTCTTT. It specifies CASSYGENTEAFF.

This chain links TRBV7-2 with TRBJ1-3; no firm D call. Germline-derived CDR1 and CDR2 are SGHTA and FQGNSA. This CDR3 contains 15 residues. Deletions cut 0 bases from V and 0 bases from J, with 6 bases between. The CDR3 region is CASSLAGNSGNTIYF. The CDR3 DNA reads as TGTGCCAGCAGCTTAGCAGGGAACTCTGGAAACACCATATATTTT.

This clone came up once. The J gene is TRBJ1-2, the V gene TRBV30, with D uncertain. This CDR3 region has 13 residues. CDR1 is GTSNPN, CDR2 SVGIG, per germline (reference sequence). The V gene lost 2 bases and the J gene lost 2 bases, with 9 bases spanning the gap. The CDR3 sequence: CAWSPAQNYGYTF. Here the CDR3 DNA reads TGTGCCTGGAGTCCAGCACAGAACTATGGCTACACCTTC.

The V and J genes are TRBV11-2 and TRBJ2-3, with 7 positions matching TRBD2. The trim removed 5 bases at V and 1 base at J, leaving 9 bases unmatched. The CDR3 has 16 amino acids. Germline V gene sequence: CDR1 SGHAT, CDR2 FQNNGV. The CDR3 nucleotides read TGTGCCAGCAGCCCGGGACTACCCACTCGCACAGATACGCAGTATTTT. Its protein product is CASSPGLPTRTDTQYF.

The chain joins TRBV6-5 to TRBJ1-1; D is unclear. CDR3 length: 12 residues. Germline V lookup: CDR1 MNHEY, CDR2 SVGAGI. V was pared by 1 base and J by 4 bases, with 4 bases between. CDR3 bases: TGTGCCAGCAGTTACTACCCCACTGAAGCTTTCTTT. Translated: CASSYYPTEAFF.

The chain joins TRBV27 to TRBJ2-5; 9 nucleotides line up with TRBD1. The CDR3 extends over 15 amino acids. J lost 4 bases, V lost 5 bases, and 8 bases had no gene match. Germline CDR1 reads MNHEY; CDR2 reads SMNVEV (reference sequence). CDR3 sequence reads: CASSGTGTGLETQYF. In DNA form, the CDR3 reads TGTGCCAGCAGTGGTACCGGGACAGGGTTAGAGACCCAGTACTTC.

The gene calls are TRBV30 and TRBJ1-3, with D possibly TRBD1 on 5 matching bases. The germline V gene has CDR1 GTSNPN and CDR2 SVGIG (reference sequence). The V and J ends lost 1 base and 3 bases respectively, with 10 bases between them. This CDR3 has 14 residues. CDR3 region: CAWSGGRVGNTIYF. The CDR3 coding sequence is TGTGCCTGGAGTGGGGGACGGGTTGGAAACACCATATATTTT.

In this sample, this clone turned up a few times. The CDR3 region has the DNA TGTGCCAGCAGCTTTGAGGGGGCAGGGGAAAAAACCTTC. Translation gives CASSFEGAGEKTF. The V and J genes are TRBV5-4 and TRBJ1-2; 7 nucleotides match TRBD1. This CDR3 has 13 amino acids. Germline CDR1 SGHNT, CDR2 YYREEE (reference sequence). The V segment lost 2 bases and the J segment 14 bases; nucleotides outside the gene matches: 12.

V usage is TRBV6-5 and J usage is TRBJ1-2, with D perhaps TRBD1 (5 bases). CDR3 size: 16 residues. Trimming shortened V by 4 bases and J by 6 bases, and 21 bases separated the two germline ends. CDR1 and CDR2 from the germline V gene are MNHEY and SVGAGI. This chain's CDR3 is CASSLNRQTTIHGYTF. The CDR3 DNA is TGTGCCAGCAGTTTGAATCGACAGACCACTATTCATGGCTACACCTTC.

This clone was seen just once. The rearrangement links TRBV6-1 to TRBJ2-7; D unclear. CDR1 is MNHNS, CDR2 SASEGT, per germline. This CDR3 comprises 11 residues. V lost 6 bases and J 6 bases, leaving 9 bases between the germline ends. The CDR3 nucleotides read TGTGCCAGCAGCCCGGTCTGCGAGCAGTACTTC. It is translated as CASSPVCEQYF.

The DNA for the CDR3 is TGTGCCAGCAGTGAACCCAGGGCCTATGGCTACACCTTC. Protein sequence: CASSEPRAYGYTF. The chain has TRBV2 and TRBJ1-2; weak D call: TRBD1 (5 bases). CDR3 length: 13 amino acids. From germline, CDR1 is SNHLY and CDR2 FYNNEI. V lost 2 bases to trimming and J lost 4 bases, with 8 bases between them.

This clone was seen more than once but under ten times. The J gene is TRBJ1-6, the V gene TRBV6-5, with D possibly being TRBD1 (5 bases). V lost 8 bases to trimming and J lost 0 bases, with 11 bases between them. The CDR3 covers 15 residues. Germline-derived CDR1 and CDR2 are MNHEY and SVGAGI. The CDR3 coding sequence is TGTGCCAGCCAGGGCGCTAGCTCCTATAATTCACCCCTCCACTTT. Encoded protein: CASQGASSYNSPLHF.